These 31 T cell receptor beta chains were all obtained from the same sample, sequenced in a study of T-cell reconstitution after alpha-beta-depleted transplantation in children. TCRbeta library construction was performed incorporating unique molecular identifiers. MiXCR, run by TCRdb on the PCR reads, gives a single entry per CDR3 protein. The data contain roughly 670,000 distinct CDR3 sequences, around 14% of them singletons. Sequences were derived from PBMCs, sampled before TCRalphabeta/CD19-depleted stem cell transplant. These receptors were obtained from a girl aged 2 to 9 with congenital amegakaryocytic thrombocytopenia, due to receive a stem cell transplant.

This clonotype showed up many times. J is TRBJ2-2 and V is TRBV29-1; 7 bases line up with TRBD1. Germline V gene data show CDR1 as SQVTM and CDR2 as ANQGSEA. CDR3 length equals 15 residues. Unmatched junction bases numbered 13, after V lost 7 bases and J lost 5 bases. This CDR3 is CSGLLTGDKTGELFF. Here the CDR3 DNA reads TGCAGCGGCCTCCTTACAGGGGACAAAACCGGGGAGCTGTTTTTT.

This clonotype was observed many times. The chain has TRBV15 and TRBJ2-3, with 9 bases identical to TRBD1. V lost 6 bases, J lost 5 bases, and 3 bases stayed unmatched. This CDR3 contains 13 residues. Looked up from germline, CDR1 is LNHNV and CDR2 is YYDKDF (reference sequence). This CDR3 is CATRRTGVDTQYF. As DNA, the CDR3 is TGTGCCACCAGGCGGACAGGGGTAGATACGCAGTATTTT.

CDR3: CASSQGRSRRELFF. CDR3 DNA sequence: TGTGCCAGCAGCCAAGGGCGGTCCCGGAGGGAGCTGTTTTTT. The chain uses TRBV3-1 and TRBJ2-2; D gene uncertain. Deletions cut 1 base from V and 9 bases from J, with 12 bases between. From germline, CDR1 is LGHDT and CDR2 YNNKEL (reference sequence). This CDR3 comprises 14 residues. Full variable domain (outside the CDR3, taken from reference TRBV3-1 and TRBJ2-2): DTAVSQTPKYLVTQMGNDKSIKCEQNLGHDTMYWYKQDSKKFLKIMFSYNNKELIINETVPNRFSPKSPDKAHLNLHINSLELGDSAVYFCASSQGRSRRELFFGEGSRLTVL.

The table lists this clonotype with many counts. This chain joins TRBV7-2 and TRBJ2-3; D is unclear. The CDR3 totals 11 residues. Trimming removed 2 bases at V and 10 bases at J, with 7 bases between. The germline V gene encodes CDR1 SGHTA and CDR2 FQGNSA. The CDR3 DNA sequence: TGTGCCAGCAGCTTATTAAGGCCGCAGTATTTT. It specifies CASSLLRPQYF.

This clonotype has ten or more counts. The rearrangement links TRBV20-1 to TRBJ2-1; 10 bases are a match to TRBD2. J lost 8 bases, V lost 6 bases, and 7 bases had no gene match. Per the germline V gene, CDR1 is DFQATT and CDR2 is SNEGSKA (reference sequence). The CDR3 consists of 13 residues. The CDR3 loop reads CSAPSGSGDEQFF. CDR3 nucleotides: TGCAGTGCCCCTAGCGGGAGTGGGGATGAGCAGTTCTTC.

Details on this clonotype: One junction end disagrees with the germline gene, perhaps due to a read error. The J gene is TRBJ2-7, the V gene TRBV12-3 or TRBV12-4; 11 bases line up with TRBD2. The CDR3 spans 15 residues. The CDR3 here is CASRATSGRSYGQYF. The CDR3 DNA reads as TGTGCCAGCAGGGCAACTAGCGGGAGATCCTACGGGCAGTACTTC.

This clonotype was recorded many times. The rearrangement joins TRBV7-2 to TRBJ2-3, with 9 bases aligning to TRBD2. CDR1 and CDR2 from the germline V gene are SGHTA and FQGNSA. The CDR3 sequence is 16 residues long. With V trimmed by 3 bases and J by 3 bases, 7 bases remained unmatched. CDR3 in amino acids: CASSFLAGRWTDTQYF. The DNA for the CDR3 is TGTGCCAGCAGCTTCCTAGCGGGACGATGGACAGATACGCAGTATTTT.

The V call is TRBV15, the J call TRBJ2-1, with D unresolved. V lost 0 bases, J lost 4 bases, and 10 bases lay in between. The germline V gene has CDR1 LNHNV and CDR2 YYDKDF (reference sequence). The CDR3 extends over 15 amino acids. CDR3 protein: CATSREADGYNEQFF. The CDR3 nucleotides read TGTGCCACCAGCAGAGAAGCTGACGGGTACAATGAGCAGTTCTTC.

V gene TRBV5-1 combines with J gene TRBJ2-1, with 10 bases matching TRBD2. The V gene end was trimmed by 1 base and the J gene end by 5 bases; junction bases not matched to a gene: 3. The length of the CDR3 is 15 residues. In germline, CDR1 is SGHRS, CDR2 YFSETQ. CDR3 region: CASSLWTSGNNEQFF. CDR3 coding DNA: TGCGCCAGCAGCTTGTGGACTAGCGGTAACAATGAGCAGTTCTTC.

The chain carries TRBV20-1 and TRBJ2-1; 15 positions match TRBD2. V shed 5 bases and J 1 base; nucleotides not matched to a gene: 6. Per germline, CDR1 DFQATT and CDR2 SNEGSKA (reference sequence). The CDR3 is 17 residues long. The CDR3 DNA follows: TGCAGTGCTGCGGGACTAGCGGGAGGAGGGTCCTACAATGAGCAGTTCTTC. This translates into CSAAGLAGGGSYNEQFF.

A few counts support this clonotype. The chain carries TRBV18 and TRBJ2-3, with no clear D. The CDR3 has 14 residues. Germline CDR1 and CDR2: KGHSH and LQKENI. Deletions cut 8 bases from V and 0 bases from J, with 12 bases between. The CDR3 sequence is CASPPGGSTDTQYF. The CDR3 DNA sequence: TGTGCCAGCCCCCCCGGCGGTAGCACAGATACGCAGTATTTT.

Written as DNA, the CDR3 is TGCGCCAGCAGCCATGCCGGGACTAGCTTCTACAATGAGCAGTTCTTC. Encoded protein: CASSHAGTSFYNEQFF. The gene calls are TRBV4-1 and TRBJ2-1; TRBD2 matches at 9 bases. Germline V CDR1 and CDR2: MGHRA, YSYEKL. V trimming: 3 bases; J trimming: 3 bases; junction bases outside the gene matches: 6. This CDR3 has 16 residues.

The sample holds many counts of this clonotype. This chain links TRBV7-9 with TRBJ1-1; 9 nucleotides line up with TRBD1. This CDR3 region has 16 residues. The germline V gene encodes CDR1 SEHNR and CDR2 FQNEAQ (reference sequence). J lost 2 bases, V lost 7 bases, and 11 bases had no gene match. CDR3 nucleotides: TGTGCCAGCACCGTGATACAGGGGGCTGGAAACACTGAAGCTTTCTTT. Translated: CASTVIQGAGNTEAFF.

This clonotype showed up just a few times. This chain uses TRBV5-5 with TRBJ2-7; possible D gene TRBD2, 5 bases. The germline V and J ends were trimmed by 2 bases and 2 bases, with 11 bases remaining between them. The germline V gene has CDR1 SGHKS and CDR2 YYEKEE (reference sequence). CDR3 length: 14 residues. The DNA for the CDR3 is TGTGCCAGCAGCTTTATGAGGGCGCCCTACGAGCAGTACTTC. Translated: CASSFMRAPYEQYF.

This clonotype was detected a few times. The chain links TRBV27 to TRBJ1-1; TRBD1 is a possible D gene (6 bases). The V end was cut by 8 bases, the J end by 8 bases, with 9 bases between. This CDR3 region has 10 residues. The germline V gene has CDR1 MNHEY and CDR2 SMNVEV (reference sequence). The DNA for the CDR3 is TGTGCCAGCGGACAGTGGGAAGCTTTCTTT. This codes for CASGQWEAFF.

In this sample, this clonotype turned up many times. This chain connects TRBV20-1 to TRBJ1-1; perhaps TRBD1 as D (6 bases). Trimming pared 3 bases from V and 3 bases from J, leaving 17 bases between. CDR1 is DFQATT, CDR2 SNEGSKA, per germline (reference sequence). CDR3 length: 15 amino acids. The CDR3 DNA reads as TGCAGTGCTAGGTCTGTCTATCAGGGGTACACTGAAGCTTTCTTT. Residues: CSARSVYQGYTEAFF.

This clonotype was observed many times. The V and J genes are TRBV20-1 and TRBJ2-7; D is undetermined. Trimming pared 5 bases from V and 4 bases from J, leaving 9 bases between. Per germline, CDR1 DFQATT and CDR2 SNEGSKA (reference sequence). The CDR3 covers 11 residues. DNA of the CDR3: TGCAGTGCTTTGGACGATTACGAGCAGTACTTC. Translating it yields CSALDDYEQYF.

Comments on this clonotype: A much larger clone lies a single base off, so this may be a read error. The chain couples TRBV20-1 to TRBJ2-7; D possibly corresponds to TRBD2 (5 bases). The CDR3 spans 12 residues. CDR1 is DFQATT, CDR2 SNEGSKA, per germline (reference sequence). For the CDR3, the DNA is TGCCGTGCTAGGTCCGGGGACTACGAGCAGTACTTC. It yields the protein CRARSGDYEQYF.

This clonotype was seen many times. The genes are TRBV5-1 and TRBJ2-5, with unresolved D. Deletions cut 6 bases from V and 0 bases from J, with 12 bases between. Germline assignment: CDR1 SGHRS and CDR2 YFSETQ. This CDR3 has 14 residues. CDR3 region: CASTPVGYQETQYF. Here the CDR3 DNA reads TGCGCCAGCACCCCGGTCGGGTACCAAGAGACCCAGTACTTC.

The gene calls are TRBV5-1 and TRBJ2-7; D is possibly TRBD2 (5 bases). The CDR3 is made up of 15 amino acids. Germline V gene data show CDR1 as SGHRS and CDR2 as YFSETQ. V lost 2 bases, J lost 0 bases, and 12 bases lay in between. The CDR3 is CASSLGRSVSYEQYF. In DNA form, the CDR3 reads TGCGCCAGCAGCTTAGGGCGTAGCGTCTCCTACGAGCAGTACTTC.

This sequence joins TRBV2 and TRBJ2-3; 13 positions match TRBD2. J lost 6 bases, V lost 7 bases, and 7 bases had no gene match. The germline V gene has CDR1 SNHLY and CDR2 FYNNEI. This CDR3 comprises 15 residues. In DNA form, the CDR3 reads TGTGCCAGCACTGATGGACTAGCGGGAGTGGATACGCAGTATTTT. Its translation: CASTDGLAGVDTQYF.

The chain recombines TRBV29-1 with TRBJ2-7; D uncertain. The V gene's germline CDR1 is SQVTM and CDR2 ANQGSEA. Trimming removed 6 bases from V and 6 bases from J, with 15 bases in between. This CDR3 has 12 amino acids. The CDR3 spells CSVTAGSLEQYF. In nucleotides, the CDR3 is TGCAGCGTCACTGCAGGAAGTCTCGAGCAGTACTTC.

This clonotype was seen repeatedly, ten times or more. The chain employs TRBV29-1 and TRBJ2-1, with a tentative D call TRBD2 (5 bases). Germline CDR1 and CDR2: SQVTM and ANQGSEA. Trimming removed 6 bases at V and 10 bases at J, with 16 bases between. The CDR3 has 12 amino acids. For the CDR3, the DNA is TGCAGCGTCACTGACTACCCCAAGGAGCAGTTCTTC. Its protein product is CSVTDYPKEQFF.

The table lists this clonotype with many counts. This sequence joins TRBV25-1 and TRBJ2-1; D call uncertain. Germline V gives CDR1 MGHDK, CDR2 SYGVNS. Trimming left V 3 bases short and J 6 bases short, with 3 bases between. This CDR3 has 11 residues. For the CDR3, the DNA is TGTGCCAGCAGTGAGTCCAATGAGCAGTTCTTC. Translation: CASSESNEQFF.

With regard to this clonotype: One base away lies a much larger clone, so this may be a sequencing read error. J is TRBJ2-1 and V is TRBV20-1; D is possibly TRBD2 (5 bases). Germline V gene sequence: CDR1 DFQATT, CDR2 SNEGSKA (reference sequence). V dropped 3 bases and J dropped 6 bases, with 21 bases sitting between them. There are 16 residues in the CDR3. The CDR3 reads CSARAGTMAFGNEQFF. The CDR3 DNA sequence: TGCAGTGCTAGGGCGGGTACCATGGCGTTTGGCAATGAGCAGTTCTTC.

The table lists this clonotype with many counts. The genes are TRBV4-1 and TRBJ2-3; 8 bases agree with TRBD1. V dropped 6 bases and J dropped 7; count of bases not matched to a gene: 9. The CDR3 is made up of 14 amino acids. CDR1 MGHRA and CDR2 YSYEKL come from the germline V gene. DNA of the CDR3: TGCGCCAGCAGTATCTGGACAGGGCGAAATACGCAGTATTTT. Protein sequence: CASSIWTGRNTQYF.

The J gene is TRBJ2-6, the V gene TRBV28, with D unclear. Germline assignment: CDR1 MDHEN and CDR2 SYDVKM. V dropped 6 bases and J dropped 0 bases, with 9 bases sitting between them. This CDR3 has 15 amino acids. The CDR3: CASSPWVSGANVLTF. CDR3 DNA: TGTGCCAGCAGCCCCTGGGTCTCTGGGGCCAACGTCCTGACTTTC.

This clonotype showed up just a few times. The V and J genes are TRBV7-3 and TRBJ2-6; no definite D call. V was pared by 1 base and J by 0 bases, with 10 bases between. The CDR3 loop spans 17 amino acids. Per germline, CDR1 SGHTA and CDR2 FQGTGA. The DNA for the CDR3 is TGTGCCAGCAGCTTAATAACAATTAGCTCTGGGGCCAACGTCCTGACTTTC. As protein: CASSLITISSGANVLTF.

This clonotype was seen repeatedly, ten times or more. This sequence joins TRBV11-2 and TRBJ2-7, with a tentative D call TRBD1 (6 bases). Trimming shortened V by 0 bases and J by 2 bases, and 17 bases separated the two germline ends. From germline, CDR1 is SGHAT and CDR2 FQNNGV. This CDR3 region has 17 residues. CDR3 region: CASSLEPYRQDAYEQYF. CDR3 DNA sequence: TGTGCCAGCAGCTTAGAACCCTATCGACAGGACGCCTACGAGCAGTACTTC.

This clonotype was counted many times. The genes are TRBV7-9 and TRBJ1-4; the D gene is possibly TRBD1 (5 bases). The CDR3 extends over 14 amino acids. V was trimmed by 5 bases and J by 7 bases, leaving 14 bases between them. Germline lookup yields CDR1 SEHNR and CDR2 FQNEAQ (reference sequence). Here the CDR3 reads CASSPVRAGEKLFF. CDR3 sequence (DNA): TGTGCCAGCAGCCCCGTCAGGGCTGGTGAAAAACTGTTTTTT.

This clonotype was seen a handful of times. V gene TRBV10-3 combines with J gene TRBJ1-1, with no clear D. CDR1 is ENHRY, CDR2 SYGVKD, per germline. CDR3 size: 13 residues. Trimming shortened V by 4 bases and J by 7 bases, and 13 bases separated the two germline ends. The CDR3 spells CAISAIERDEAFF. The CDR3 coding sequence is TGTGCCATCAGTGCGATTGAGAGGGATGAAGCTTTCTTT.